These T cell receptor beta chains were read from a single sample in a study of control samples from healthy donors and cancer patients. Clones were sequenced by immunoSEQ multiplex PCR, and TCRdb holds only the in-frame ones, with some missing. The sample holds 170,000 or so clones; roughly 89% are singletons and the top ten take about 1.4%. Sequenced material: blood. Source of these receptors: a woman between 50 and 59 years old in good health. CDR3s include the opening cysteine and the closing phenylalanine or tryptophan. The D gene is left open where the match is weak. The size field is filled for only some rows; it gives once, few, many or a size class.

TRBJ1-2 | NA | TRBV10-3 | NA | CAISEPTDRGYTF | TGTGCCATCAGTGAGCCTACTGATCGTGGCTACACCTTC
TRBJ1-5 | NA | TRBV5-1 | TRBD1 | CASSLTGGNQPQHF | TGCGCCAGCAGCCTGACAGGGGGCAATCAGCCCCAGCATTTT
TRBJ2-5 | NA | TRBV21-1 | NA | CASSKGVRLAGESQYF | TGTGCCAGCAGCAAAGGTGTTAGGCTAGCGGGAGAATCCCAGTACTTC
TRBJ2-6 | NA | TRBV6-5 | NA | CASCTLGANVLTF | TGTGCCAGTTGTACCTTGGGGGCCAACGTCCTGACTTTC
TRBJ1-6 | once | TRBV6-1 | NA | CASSEFGGGKSPLHF | TGTGCCAGCAGTGAATTCGGGGGGGGGAAGTCACCCCTCCACTTT
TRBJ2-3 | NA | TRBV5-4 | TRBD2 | CASSPGGGDGSPLTDTQYF | TGTGCCAGCAGCCCGGGAGGGGGGGACGGGTCTCCGCTCACAGATACGCAGTATTTT
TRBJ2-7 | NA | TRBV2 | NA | CASVMGFTYEQYF | TGTGCCAGCGTGATGGGCTTCACCTACGAGCAGTACTTC
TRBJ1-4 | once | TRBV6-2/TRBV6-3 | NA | CASSYSKGILFF | TGTGCCAGCAGTTACTCGAAAGGAATACTATTTTTT
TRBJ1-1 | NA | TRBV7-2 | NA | CASSSRNRLNTEAFF | TGTGCCAGCAGCTCGCGCAACAGATTGAACACTGAAGCTTTCTTT
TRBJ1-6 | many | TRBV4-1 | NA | CASSQSDSPLHF | TGCGCCAGCAGCCAGTCGGATTCACCCCTCCACTTT
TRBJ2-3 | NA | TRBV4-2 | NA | CASSQDRTDSDTQYF | TGTGCCAGCAGCCAAGATAGGACGGACTCGGATACGCAGTATTTT
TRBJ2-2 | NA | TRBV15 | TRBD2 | CATRPASGSDTGELFF | TGTGCCACCAGACCAGCTAGCGGGAGTGACACCGGGGAGCTGTTTTTT
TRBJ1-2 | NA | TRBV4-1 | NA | CASSPRRGASGGYTF | TGCGCCAGCAGCCCCCGAAGGGGGGCCTCCGGTGGCTACACCTTC
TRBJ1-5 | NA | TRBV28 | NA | CASSSTVQGYSNQPQHF | TGTGCCAGCAGTTCCACGGTACAGGGTTATAGCAATCAGCCCCAGCATTTT
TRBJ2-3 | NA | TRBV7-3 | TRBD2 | CASSRAGTTDTQYF | TGTGCCAGCAGCCGAGCGGGGACCACAGATACGCAGTATTTT
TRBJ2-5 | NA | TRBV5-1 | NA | CASSLQGIAWETQYF | TGCGCCAGCAGCCTGCAGGGGATTGCATGGGAGACCCAGTACTTC
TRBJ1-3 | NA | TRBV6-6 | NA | CASTHADYRGNTIYF | TGTGCCAGCACCCACGCGGATTATCGAGGAAACACCATATATTTT
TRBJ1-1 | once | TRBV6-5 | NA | CASTEGVVNTEAFF | TGTGCCAGCACCGAGGGAGTGGTGAACACTGAAGCTTTCTTT
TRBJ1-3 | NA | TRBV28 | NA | CASSLKNTIYF | TGTGCCAGCAGTTTAAAAAACACCATATATTTT
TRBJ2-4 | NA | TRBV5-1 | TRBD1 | CASSLATGDNIQYF | TGCGCCAGCAGCTTAGCGACAGGGGATAACATTCAGTACTTC
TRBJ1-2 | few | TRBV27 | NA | CASSGGRGTNYGYTF | TGTGCCAGCAGTGGGGGTCGGGGGACTAACTATGGCTACACCTTC
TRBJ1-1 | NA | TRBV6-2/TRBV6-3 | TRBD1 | CASSHDRGRGTEAFF | TGTGCCAGCAGTCACGACAGGGGTAGGGGCACTGAAGCTTTCTTT
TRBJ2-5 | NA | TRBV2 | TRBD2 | CASSELAGGGKTQYF | TGTGCCAGCAGTGAACTAGCGGGCGGGGGGAAGACCCAGTACTTC
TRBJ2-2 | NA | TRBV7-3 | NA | CASSLAPGSNTGELFF | TGTGCCAGCAGTTTAGCCCCCGGATCGAACACCGGGGAGCTGTTTTTT
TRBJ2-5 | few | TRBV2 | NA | CASSELALREAQYF | TGTGCCAGCAGTGAACTGGCTCTCCGTGAGGCCCAGTACTTC
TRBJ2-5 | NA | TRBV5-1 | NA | CASSLEGGVETQYF | TGCGCCAGCAGCTTGGAAGGGGGTGTAGAGACCCAGTACTTC
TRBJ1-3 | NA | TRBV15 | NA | CATSRDPAGAWGDTIYF | TGTGCCACCAGCAGAGATCCCGCAGGGGCCTGGGGGGACACCATATATTTT
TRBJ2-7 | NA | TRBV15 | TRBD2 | CATRGSWAGGSYEQYF | TGTGCCACCAGGGGTTCTTGGGCGGGAGGCTCCTACGAGCAGTACTTC
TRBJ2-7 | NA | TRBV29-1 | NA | CSVETSSYEQYF | TGCAGCGTTGAAACCAGCTCCTACGAGCAGTACTTC
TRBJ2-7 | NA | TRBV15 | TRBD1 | CATSRDRGQSYEQYF | TGTGCCACCAGCAGAGATCGGGGACAGTCCTACGAGCAGTACTTC
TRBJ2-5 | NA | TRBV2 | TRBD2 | CASSDGTSPKETQYF | TGTGCCAGCAGTGACGGGACTAGCCCCAAAGAGACCCAGTACTTC
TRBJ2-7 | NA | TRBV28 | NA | CASSLRGEQYF | TGTGCCAGCAGTTTACGGGGCGAGCAGTACTTC
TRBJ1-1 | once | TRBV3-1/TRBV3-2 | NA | CASSQEWGTEAFF | TGTGCCAGCAGCCAAGAGTGGGGGACTGAAGCTTTCTTT
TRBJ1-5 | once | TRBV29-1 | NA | CSVVVGGVSNQPQHF | TGCAGCGTTGTAGTGGGGGGCGTCAGCAATCAGCCCCAGCATTTT
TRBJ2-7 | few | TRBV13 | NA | CASRPAGSSYEQYF | TGTGCCAGCAGACCGGCTGGAAGCTCCTACGAGCAGTACTTC
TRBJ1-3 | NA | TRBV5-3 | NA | CAEGNTIYF | TGTGCCGAAGGAAACACCATATATTTT
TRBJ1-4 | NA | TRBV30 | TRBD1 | CAWKLRDRPEKLFF | TGTGCCTGGAAATTGCGGGACAGGCCTGAAAAACTGTTTTTT
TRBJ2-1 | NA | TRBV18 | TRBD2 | CASTNEPGLAGGKGLDEQFF | TGTGCCAGCACCAACGAACCCGGACTAGCGGGGGGGAAGGGTCTCGATGAGCAGTTCTTC
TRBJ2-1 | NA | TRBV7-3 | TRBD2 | CASSPRAGVDEQFF | TGTGCCAGCAGCCCCAGGGCGGGAGTAGATGAGCAGTTCTTC
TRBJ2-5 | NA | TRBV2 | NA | CARSSGNLETQYF | TGTGCCAGGAGCTCCGGGAACTTGGAGACCCAGTACTTC
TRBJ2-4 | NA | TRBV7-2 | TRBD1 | CASSPLPQGSKNIQYF | TGTGCCAGCAGCCCCTTACCACAGGGGTCCAAAAACATTCAGTACTTC
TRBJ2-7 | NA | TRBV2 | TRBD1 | CASRRQGAFDEQYF | TGTGCCAGCCGGCGCCAGGGGGCTTTCGACGAGCAGTACTTC
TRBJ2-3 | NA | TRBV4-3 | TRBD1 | CASSQSHGTGGSDTQYF | TGCGCCAGCAGCCAGTCACACGGGACAGGTGGATCAGATACGCAGTATTTT